The sequence of this T cell receptor beta chain was determined in a study of T cells after yellow fever vaccination. TCRdb used MiXCR to reprocess the 5' RACE reads, holding one entry per CDR3 protein. The sample consists of approximately 74,000 distinct CDR3 sequences, approximately 7% of them appearing once. This clonotype was seen at least ten times. Source: CD8+ T cells sorted from PBMCs, taken 4 to 6 days after the first yellow fever vaccination. The TCR comes from a man younger than 30 who received the YFV17D yellow fever vaccine.

CDR3: CASSYLGQKQYF. Written as DNA, the CDR3 is TGTGCCAGCAGTTACCTCGGGCAGAAGCAGTACTTC. The chain couples TRBV6-2 or TRBV6-3 to TRBJ2-7; no firm D call. Trimming pared 2 bases from V and 8 bases from J, leaving 10 bases between. Per the germline V gene, CDR1 is MNHEY and CDR2 is SVGEGT. CDR3 size: 12 residues.